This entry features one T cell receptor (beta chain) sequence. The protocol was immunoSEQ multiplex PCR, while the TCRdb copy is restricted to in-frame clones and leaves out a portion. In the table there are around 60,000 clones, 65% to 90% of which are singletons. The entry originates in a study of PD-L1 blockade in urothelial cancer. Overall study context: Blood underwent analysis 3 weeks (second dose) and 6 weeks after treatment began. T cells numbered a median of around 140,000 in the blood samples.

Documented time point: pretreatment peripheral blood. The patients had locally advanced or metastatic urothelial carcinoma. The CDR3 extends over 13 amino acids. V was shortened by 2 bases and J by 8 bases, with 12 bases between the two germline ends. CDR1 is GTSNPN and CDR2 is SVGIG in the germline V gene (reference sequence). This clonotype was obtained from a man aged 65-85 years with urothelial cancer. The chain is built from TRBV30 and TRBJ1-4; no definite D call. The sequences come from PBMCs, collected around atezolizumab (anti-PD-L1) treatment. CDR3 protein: CAWSRGRGEKLFF. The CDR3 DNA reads TGTGCCTGGAGTAGAGGGAGAGGGGAAAAACTGTTTTTT.